This TCR beta chain was profiled in a study of technical replicates of blood from a few donors. Clones were sequenced by immunoSEQ multiplex PCR, and TCRdb holds only the in-frame ones, with some missing. Of 82,000 or so clones listed, over 90% are singletons. J lost 0 bases, V lost 4 bases, and 2 bases had no gene match. Germline assignment: CDR1 MNHEY and CDR2 SVGAGI. This CDR3 spans 15 amino acids. This chain joins TRBV6-5 and TRBJ2-1; 8 bases map to TRBD2. Sequencing was performed on T cells isolated from PBMCs. The sequence derives from a human donor in good health. The CDR3 reads CASSWLAGSYNEQFF. DNA of the CDR3: TGTGCCAGCAGTTGGCTAGCGGGCTCCTACAATGAGCAGTTCTTC.